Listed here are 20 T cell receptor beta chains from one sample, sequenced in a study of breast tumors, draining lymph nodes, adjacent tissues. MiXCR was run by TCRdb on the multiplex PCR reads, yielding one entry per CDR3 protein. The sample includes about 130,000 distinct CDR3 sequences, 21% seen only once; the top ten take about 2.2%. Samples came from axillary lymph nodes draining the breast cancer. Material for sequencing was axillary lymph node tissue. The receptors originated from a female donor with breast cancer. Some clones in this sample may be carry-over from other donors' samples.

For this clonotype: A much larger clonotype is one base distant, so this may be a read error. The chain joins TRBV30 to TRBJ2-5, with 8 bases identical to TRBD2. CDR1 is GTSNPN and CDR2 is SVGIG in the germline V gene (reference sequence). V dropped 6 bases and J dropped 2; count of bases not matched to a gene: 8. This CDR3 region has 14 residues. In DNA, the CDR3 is TGTGCCTGTAGAATAAGCGGGGGACAAGAGACCCAGTACTTC. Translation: CACRISGGQETQYF.

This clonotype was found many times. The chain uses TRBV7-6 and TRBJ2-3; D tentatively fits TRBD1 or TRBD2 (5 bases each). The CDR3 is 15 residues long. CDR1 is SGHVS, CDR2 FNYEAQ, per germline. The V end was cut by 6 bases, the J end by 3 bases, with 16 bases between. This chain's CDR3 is CASRDGTSRTDTQYF. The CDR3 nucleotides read TGTGCCAGCAGAGACGGGACGAGTCGGACAGATACGCAGTATTTT.

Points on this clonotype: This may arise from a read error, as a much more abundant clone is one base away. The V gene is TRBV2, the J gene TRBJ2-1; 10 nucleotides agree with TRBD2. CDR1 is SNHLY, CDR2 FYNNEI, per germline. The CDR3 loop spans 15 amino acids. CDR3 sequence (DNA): TGTGCCAGCAGCGAAGAGACTAGCGGGTTTAGTGAGCAGTTCTTC. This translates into CASSEETSGFSEQFF.

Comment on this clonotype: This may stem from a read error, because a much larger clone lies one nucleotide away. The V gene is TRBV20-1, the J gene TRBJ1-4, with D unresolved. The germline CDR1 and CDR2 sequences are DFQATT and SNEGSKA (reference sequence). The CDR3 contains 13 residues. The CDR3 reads CSAPEMANEKLLF. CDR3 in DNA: TGCAGCGCACCCGAGATGGCTAATGAAAAACTGCTTTTT.

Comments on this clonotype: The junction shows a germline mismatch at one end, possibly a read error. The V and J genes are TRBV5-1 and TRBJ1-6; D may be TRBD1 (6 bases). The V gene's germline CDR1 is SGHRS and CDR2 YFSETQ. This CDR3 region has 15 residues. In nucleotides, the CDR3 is TGCGCCACCAGCTTGGCCCTCCAGGGGAATTCACCCCTCCACTTT. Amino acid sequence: CATSLALQGNSPLHF.

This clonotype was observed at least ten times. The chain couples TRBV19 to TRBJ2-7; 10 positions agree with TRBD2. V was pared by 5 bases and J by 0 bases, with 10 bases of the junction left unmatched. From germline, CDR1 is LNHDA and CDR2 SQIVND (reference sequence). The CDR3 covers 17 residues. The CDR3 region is CASSPPLSSGGSYEQYF. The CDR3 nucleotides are TGTGCCAGTAGTCCGCCCCTCTCTAGCGGGGGCTCCTACGAGCAGTACTTC.

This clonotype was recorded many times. The CDR3 region is CASSLLGTGDYEQYF. The CDR3 bases are TGCGCCAGCAGCTTATTGGGGACAGGGGACTACGAGCAGTACTTC. This rearrangement joins TRBV5-1 to TRBJ2-7; 10 nucleotides agree with TRBD1. J lost 3 bases, V lost 2 bases, and 5 bases had no gene match. Germline V lookup: CDR1 SGHRS, CDR2 YFSETQ. The CDR3 loop spans 15 amino acids.

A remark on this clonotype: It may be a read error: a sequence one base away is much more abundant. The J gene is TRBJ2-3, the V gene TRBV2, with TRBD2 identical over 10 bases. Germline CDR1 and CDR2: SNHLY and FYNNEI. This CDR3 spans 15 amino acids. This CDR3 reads CAGSGLAGELDTQYF. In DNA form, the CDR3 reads TGTGCCGGCAGTGGGCTAGCGGGAGAGTTAGATACGCAGTATTTT. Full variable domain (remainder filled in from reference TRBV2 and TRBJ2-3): EPEVTQTPSHQVTQMGQEVILRCVPISNHLYFYWYRQILGQKVEFLVSFYNNEISEKSEIFDDQFSVERPDGSNFTLKIRSTKLEDSAMYFCAGSGLAGELDTQYFGPGTRLTVL.

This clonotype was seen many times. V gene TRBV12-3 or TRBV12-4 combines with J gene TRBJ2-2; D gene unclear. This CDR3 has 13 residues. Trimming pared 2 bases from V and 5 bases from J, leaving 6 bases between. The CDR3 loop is CASSLFWTGELFF. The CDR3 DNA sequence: TGTGCCAGCAGTTTATTTTGGACCGGGGAGCTGTTTTTT.

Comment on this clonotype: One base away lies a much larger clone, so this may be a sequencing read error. The CDR3 reads CAGGRPVGETQYF. Written as DNA, the CDR3 is TGTGCTGGTGGTAGGCCCGTGGGAGAGACCCAGTACTTC. This chain connects TRBV12-5 to TRBJ2-5; D not certain. Germline values: CDR1 LGHNT, CDR2 FRNRAP. The CDR3 runs to 13 residues.

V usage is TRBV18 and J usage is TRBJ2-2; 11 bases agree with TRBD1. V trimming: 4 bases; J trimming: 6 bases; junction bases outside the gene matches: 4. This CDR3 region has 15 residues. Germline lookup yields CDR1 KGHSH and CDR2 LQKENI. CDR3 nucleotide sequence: TGTGCCAGCTCACGACCGGGACAGGGGGCCGGGGAGCTGTTTTTT. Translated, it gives CASSRPGQGAGELFF. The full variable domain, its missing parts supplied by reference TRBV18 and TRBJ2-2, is NAGVMQNPRHLVRRRGQEARLRCSPMKGHSHVYWYRQLPEEGLKFMVYLQKENIIDESGMPKERFSAEFPKEGPSILRIQQVVRGDSAAYFCASSRPGQGAGELFFGEGSRLTVL.

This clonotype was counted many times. CDR3 in DNA: TGCGCCAGCAGCTTGCGAGGTGAAGGGGCCTCCCCTTCCTACGAGCAGTACTTC. It translates to CASSLRGEGASPSYEQYF. The chain recombines TRBV5-1 with TRBJ2-7; a possible D gene is TRBD1 (5 bases). The CDR3 length is 18 residues. V shed 1 base and J shed 1 base, with 21 bases lying between them. Germline V gene lookup returns CDR1 SGHRS and CDR2 YFSETQ.

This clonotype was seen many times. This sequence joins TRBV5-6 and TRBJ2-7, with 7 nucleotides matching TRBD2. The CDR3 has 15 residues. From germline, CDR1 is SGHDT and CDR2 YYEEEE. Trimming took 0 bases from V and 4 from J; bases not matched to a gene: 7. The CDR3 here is CASSLADSGGYEQYF. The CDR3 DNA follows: TGTGCCAGCAGCTTGGCTGATTCGGGGGGATACGAGCAGTACTTC.

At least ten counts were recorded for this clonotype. CDR3 sequence (DNA): TGCGCCAGCAGCTTGGTTGCCTTCACAGATACGCAGTATTTT. This codes for CASSLVAFTDTQYF. The rearrangement uses TRBV5-1 and TRBJ2-3, with unresolved D. There are 14 residues in the CDR3. Per the germline V gene, CDR1 is SGHRS and CDR2 is YFSETQ. Trimming shortened V by 0 bases and J by 2 bases, and 7 bases separated the two germline ends.

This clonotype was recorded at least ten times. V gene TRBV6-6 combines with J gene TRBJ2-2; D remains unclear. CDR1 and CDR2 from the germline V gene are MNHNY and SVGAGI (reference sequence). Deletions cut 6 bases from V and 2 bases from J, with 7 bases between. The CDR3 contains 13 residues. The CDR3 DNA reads TGTGCCAGCAGGGACCGTAACACCGGGGAGCTGTTTTTT. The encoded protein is CASRDRNTGELFF.

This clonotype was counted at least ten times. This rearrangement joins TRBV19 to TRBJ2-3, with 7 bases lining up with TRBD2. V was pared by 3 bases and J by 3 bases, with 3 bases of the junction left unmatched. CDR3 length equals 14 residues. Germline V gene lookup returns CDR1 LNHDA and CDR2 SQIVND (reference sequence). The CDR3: CASSIPGRTDTQYF. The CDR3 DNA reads TGTGCCAGTAGTATCCCCGGGAGGACAGATACGCAGTATTTT.

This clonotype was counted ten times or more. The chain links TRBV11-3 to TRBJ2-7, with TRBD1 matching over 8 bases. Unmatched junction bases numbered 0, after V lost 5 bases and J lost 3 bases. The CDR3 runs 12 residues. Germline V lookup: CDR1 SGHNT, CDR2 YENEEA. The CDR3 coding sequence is TGTGCCAGCAGCACAGGGGGCTACGAGCAGTACTTC. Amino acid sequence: CASSTGGYEQYF.

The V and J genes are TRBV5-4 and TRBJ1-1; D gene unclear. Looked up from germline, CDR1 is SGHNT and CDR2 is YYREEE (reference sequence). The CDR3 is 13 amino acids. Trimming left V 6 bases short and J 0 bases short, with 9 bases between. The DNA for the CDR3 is TGTGCCAGCAAGGCAGAAATGAACACTGAAGCTTTCTTT. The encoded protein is CASKAEMNTEAFF.

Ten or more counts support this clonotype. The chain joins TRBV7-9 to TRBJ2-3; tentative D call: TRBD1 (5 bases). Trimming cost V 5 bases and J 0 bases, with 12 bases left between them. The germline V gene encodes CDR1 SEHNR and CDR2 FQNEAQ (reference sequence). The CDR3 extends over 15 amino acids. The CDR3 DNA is TGTGCCAGCAGCCGATACAGGTTCAGCACAGATACGCAGTATTTT. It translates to CASSRYRFSTDTQYF.

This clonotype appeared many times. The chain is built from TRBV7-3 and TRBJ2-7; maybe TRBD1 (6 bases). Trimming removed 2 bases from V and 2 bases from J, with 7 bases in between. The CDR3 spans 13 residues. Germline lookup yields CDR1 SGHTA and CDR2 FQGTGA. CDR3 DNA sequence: TGTGCCAGCAGCTTATACAGGGCCTACGAGCAGTACTTC. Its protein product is CASSLYRAYEQYF.